This T cell receptor (beta chain) was observed in a study of radiotherapy plus CTLA-4 blockade in lung cancer. General observations from the study: Expansion in blood of tumor-derived TCR clones was seen after radiotherapy plus ipilimumab.

Profiling relied on immunoSEQ multiplex PCR, and the TCRdb table lists in-frame clones only, not all of them. The sample yields 90,000 to 100,000 clones, 70% to 90% seen once. Points on this clone: Its target is not known.

Receiving focal radiation plus CTLA-4 blockade with ipilimumab were patients who had chemo-refractory metastatic non-small-cell lung cancer. The CDR3 length is 13 residues. The germline V and J ends were trimmed by 3 bases and 1 base, with 9 bases remaining between them. Germline lookup yields CDR1 GTSNPN and CDR2 SVGIG (reference sequence). The sequenced sample was peripheral blood, obtained from a patient treated with radiotherapy plus ipilimumab. The genes are TRBV30 and TRBJ1-1, with D possibly being TRBD1 (5 bases). This TCR came from a human donor with non-small cell lung cancer that progressed on radiotherapy plus ipilimumab. The CDR3 DNA follows: TGTGCCTGGAGGAAGGGGTCGAACACTGAAGCTTTCTTT. This codes for CAWRKGSNTEAFF.